The 4 T cell receptor beta chains listed next were all sequenced from one sample in a study of shared clonotypes between healthy human individuals. Measured with immunoSEQ multiplex PCR; TCRdb has only the in-frame clones, and not every one. The table records 2 million to 2.5 million clones, about nine tenths of them present only once. The source material was naive CD4+ T cells from PBMCs. Sample subset: CD45RA+ positively selected. Source of these receptors: a man aged 18 to 30 in good health. Some clones in this sample may be carry-over from other donors' samples.

DNA of the CDR3: TGTGCCAGCAGATCAGACAGGGCTGGAAACACCATATATTTT. It specifies CASRSDRAGNTIYF. The chain recombines TRBV5-4 with TRBJ1-3, with 7 bases matching TRBD1. The CDR3 contains 14 residues. The V segment lost 5 bases and the J segment 2 bases; nucleotides outside the gene matches: 4. Germline loops: CDR1 SGHNT, CDR2 YYREEE (reference sequence). Full variable domain (outside the CDR3, taken from reference TRBV5-4 and TRBJ1-3): ETGVTQSPTHLIKTRGQQVTLRCSSQSGHNTVSWYQQALGQGPQFIFQYYREEENGRGNFPPRFSGLQFPNYSSELNVNALELDDSALYLCASRSDRAGNTIYFGEGSWLTVV.

The rearrangement links TRBV2 to TRBJ2-7, with 8 bases identical to TRBD1. CDR1 SNHLY and CDR2 FYNNEI come from the germline V gene. CDR3 length: 15 residues. Trimming cost V 6 bases and J 7 bases; bases outside gene matches: 14. Here the CDR3 reads CASSATGTGRGEQYF. For the CDR3, the DNA is TGTGCCAGCAGCGCCACCGGGACAGGACGCGGGGAGCAGTACTTC.

The chain carries TRBV7-2 and TRBJ1-3; D remains ambiguous. The V and J ends lost 2 bases and 0 bases respectively, with 11 bases between them. In germline, CDR1 is SGHTA, CDR2 FQGNSA. There are 16 residues in the CDR3. The CDR3 sequence: CASSLKLGISGNTIYF. In nucleotides, the CDR3 is TGTGCCAGCAGCTTAAAGTTGGGGATCTCTGGAAACACCATATATTTT.

As to this clone: The sample contains more than one DNA sequence encoding this CDR3. J is TRBJ2-5 and V is TRBV29-1; a weak D match, TRBD1 (6 bases). The DNA end is a closer match to TRBJ2-7, so the J assignment may be wrong. The CDR3 totals 12 residues. The germline V gene encodes CDR1 SQVTM and CDR2 ANQGSEA. Here the CDR3 reads CSVGPGEYEQYF. CDR3 bases: TGCAGCGTTGGACCAGGGGAATACGAGCAGTACTTC.